This T cell receptor (beta chain) originates from a study of blood T cell repertoires in COVID-19. TCRdb's copy holds only in-frame clones and misses some; the assay was immunoSEQ multiplex PCR. The sample contains roughly 300,000 clones, roughly 90% of which appear only once. Concerning this clone itself: Germline is not matched at one junction end, which may reflect a read error.

The V gene's germline CDR1 is MGHDK and CDR2 SYGVNS. The CDR3 extends over 13 amino acids. This TCR was sampled from a young woman who had recovered from COVID-19. V usage is TRBV25-1 and J usage is TRBJ1-5; D call uncertain. The sample taken for sequencing was PBMCs or T cells enriched from blood (not recorded which). In DNA form, the CDR3 reads TGTGCCAGCAGAGAATCGGGTGGCCAGCCCCAGCATTTT. Translation: CASRESGGQPQHF.